One sample yielded the 7 T cell receptor beta chains listed below, sequenced in a study of blood T cell repertoires in COVID-19. The data were produced by immunoSEQ multiplex PCR, yet TCRdb's version contains in-frame clones alone and is incomplete. The repertoire includes around 290,000 clones, roughly nine tenths of them detected once, and around 2.2% sits in the top ten. The sequenced sample was peripheral blood. These receptor sequences come from a woman in her 30s with COVID-19, enrolled during active disease.

This chain uses TRBV18 with TRBJ1-4; D gene unclear. V lost 2 bases to trimming and J lost 3 bases, with 13 bases between them. CDR3 length: 16 amino acids. Per the germline V gene, CDR1 is KGHSH and CDR2 is LQKENI. The CDR3 region is CASSPRIAEANEKLFF. CDR3 coding DNA: TGTGCCAGCTCACCAAGGATTGCGGAAGCTAATGAAAAACTGTTTTTT.

This clone was recorded only once. The rearrangement uses TRBV5-4 and TRBJ2-7; 8 bases agree with TRBD1. Germline CDR1 reads SGHNT; CDR2 reads YYREEE (reference sequence). The CDR3 runs 13 residues. After removal of 4 bases from V and 5 bases from J, the junction contained 5 bases not matched to a gene. Here the CDR3 DNA reads TGTGCCAGCAGCCAGACAGGGGTCCACGAGCAGTACTTC. The encoded protein is CASSQTGVHEQYF.

The genes are TRBV7-6 and TRBJ2-3, with D unclear. Trimming left V 2 bases short and J 6 bases short, with 9 bases between. Germline CDR1 is SGHVS and CDR2 is FNYEAQ. This CDR3 is 13 amino acids long. The CDR3 reads CASSLRKEDTQYF. The CDR3 DNA sequence: TGTGCCAGCAGCTTAAGGAAGGAGGATACGCAGTATTTT.

The chain combines TRBV19 with TRBJ1-5; 7 bases map to TRBD1. Looked up from germline, CDR1 is LNHDA and CDR2 is SQIVND (reference sequence). This CDR3 has 14 residues. J gave up 10 bases and V 5 bases, and 11 bases lay outside the gene matches. CDR3 sequence reads: CASSPSTGAEPQHF. Written as DNA, the CDR3 is TGTGCCAGTAGTCCCTCAACAGGGGCCGAACCCCAGCATTTT. Together with reference TRBV19 and TRBJ1-5, the CDR3 gives the full variable domain: DGGITQSPKYLFRKEGQNVTLSCEQNLNHDAMYWYRQDPGQGLRLIYYSQIVNDFQKGDIAEGYSVSREKKESFPLTVTSAQKNPTAFYLCASSPSTGAEPQHFGDGTRLSIL.

In its sample, this clone was seen once. This chain joins TRBV6-5 and TRBJ2-3; no clear D gene. The CDR3 loop spans 14 amino acids. The V and J ends lost 2 bases and 3 bases respectively, with 9 bases between them. Germline V gene data show CDR1 as MNHEY and CDR2 as SVGAGI. This chain's CDR3 is CASSYALRTDTQYF. The CDR3, as DNA: TGTGCCAGCAGTTACGCGTTGAGGACAGATACGCAGTATTTT.

The gene calls are TRBV30 and TRBJ1-5; 8 bases agree with TRBD1. CDR1 GTSNPN and CDR2 SVGIG come from the germline V gene (reference sequence). The V segment lost 6 bases and the J segment 3 bases; nucleotides outside the gene matches: 4. The CDR3 contains 13 residues. The DNA of the CDR3 is TGTGCCTGCACGACAGGGGACAATCAGCCCCAGCATTTT. This translates into CACTTGDNQPQHF.

This chain uses TRBV27 with TRBJ2-1; TRBD2 agrees at 13 bases. Germline V lookup: CDR1 MNHEY, CDR2 SMNVEV (reference sequence). J was trimmed by 10 bases and V by 5 bases; bases with no gene match: 8. The CDR3 contains 15 residues. CDR3 sequence reads: CASSPWTSGSLEQFF. The CDR3 nucleotides read TGTGCCAGCAGTCCGTGGACTAGCGGGAGTTTGGAGCAGTTCTTC.